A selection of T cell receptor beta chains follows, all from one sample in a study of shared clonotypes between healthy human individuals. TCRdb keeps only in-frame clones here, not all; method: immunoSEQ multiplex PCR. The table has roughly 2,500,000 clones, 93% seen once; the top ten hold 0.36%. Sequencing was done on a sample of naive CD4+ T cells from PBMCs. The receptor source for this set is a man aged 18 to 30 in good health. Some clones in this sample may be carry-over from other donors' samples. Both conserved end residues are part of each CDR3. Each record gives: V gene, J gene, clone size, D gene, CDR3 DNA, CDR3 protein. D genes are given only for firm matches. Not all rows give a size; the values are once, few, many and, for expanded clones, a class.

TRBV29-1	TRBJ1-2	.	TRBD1	TGCAGCTCCCGGACAGGGAGCTATGGCTACACCTTC	CSSRTGSYGYTF
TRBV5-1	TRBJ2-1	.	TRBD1	TGCGCCAGCAGCGGGACCGGGACAGGGGCGGGTGAGCAGTTCTTC	CASSGTGTGAGEQFF
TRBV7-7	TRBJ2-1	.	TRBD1	TGTGCCAGCAGCCGGGACAGGGGGAATGAGCAGTTCTTC	CASSRDRGNEQFF
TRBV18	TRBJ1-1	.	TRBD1	TGTGCCAGCTCACCAGTCTCCGGGACAGGGGTCTACACTGAAGCTTTCTTT	CASSPVSGTGVYTEAFF
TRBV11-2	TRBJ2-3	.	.	TGTGCCAGCAGCAGAGGGAGGACAGATACGCAGTATTTT	CASSRGRTDTQYF
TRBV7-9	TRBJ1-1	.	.	TGTGCCAGCAGCTGGCCTGCGGGAAGGAACACTGAAGCTTTCTTT	CASSWPAGRNTEAFF
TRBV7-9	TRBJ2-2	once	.	TGTGCCAGCAGCTTCCCTTTTAGCGAGAACACCGGGGAGCTGTTTTTT	CASSFPFSENTGELFF
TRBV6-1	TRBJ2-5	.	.	TGTGCCAGCAGTGAACTACGGGGGAGGCCCCAAGAGACCCAGTACTTC	CASSELRGRPQETQYF
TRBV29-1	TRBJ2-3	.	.	TGCAGCGTTGATTTTCTGGCGGGAACGAGGCGAAATACGCAGTATTTT	CSVDFLAGTRRNTQYF
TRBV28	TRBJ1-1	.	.	TGTGCCTCCAGGGCCCAACTCGGGACGGGCACTGAAGCTTTCTTT	CASRAQLGTGTEAFF
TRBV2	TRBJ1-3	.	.	TGTGCCAGCAAGGCGGGGCACTCTGGAAACACCATATATTTT	CASKAGHSGNTIYF
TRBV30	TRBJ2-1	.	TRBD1	TGTGCCGCGAGGGACAGGGTTAATGAGCAGTTCTTC	CAARDRVNEQFF
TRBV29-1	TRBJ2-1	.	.	TGCAGCGTTGAAGATCCCACGGGGAGCTCCTACAATGAGCAGTTCTTC	CSVEDPTGSSYNEQFF
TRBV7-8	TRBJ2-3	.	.	TGTGCCAGCAGCCGGCAAGGGGAGAGCACAGATACGCAGTATTTT	CASSRQGESTDTQYF
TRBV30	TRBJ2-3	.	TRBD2	TGTGCCTGGACTAGCGGAATCACAGATACGCAGTATTTT	CAWTSGITDTQYF
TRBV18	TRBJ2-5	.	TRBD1	TGTGCCAGCTCACCAAACAGGGGTGGAGAGACCCAGTACTTC	CASSPNRGGETQYF
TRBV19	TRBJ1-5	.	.	TGTGCCAGTAGTATGTGGGGGGTGCGGGATCAGCCCCAGCATTTT	CASSMWGVRDQPQHF
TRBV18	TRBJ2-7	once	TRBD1	TGTGCCAGCTCACCTTGGGGGACAGGGGAGTACGAGCAGTACTTC	CASSPWGTGEYEQYF
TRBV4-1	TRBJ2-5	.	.	TGCGCCAGCAGCCTCGGAATGCTCCAAGAGACCCAGTACTTC	CASSLGMLQETQYF
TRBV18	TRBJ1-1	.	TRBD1	TGTGCCAGCTCAAGGCAGGGGGCAGGTAGCACTGAAGCTTTCTTT	CASSRQGAGSTEAFF
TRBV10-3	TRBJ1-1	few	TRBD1	TGTGCCACCAGCGGGGACAGGGACACTGAAGCTTTCTTT	CATSGDRDTEAFF
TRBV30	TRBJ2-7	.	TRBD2	TGTGCCGGATCAGAGACTAGCGGCTACGAGCAGTACTTC	CAGSETSGYEQYF
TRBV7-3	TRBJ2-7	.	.	TGTGCCAGCAGCTTATCCCCCCGTAATCAGGGGATCAAGTACTTC	CASSLSPRNQGIKYF
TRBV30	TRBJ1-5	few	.	TGTGCCTGGAGTACAGGAACGGAGCAGCCCCAGCATTTT	CAWSTGTEQPQHF
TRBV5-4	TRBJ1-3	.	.	TGTGCCAGCAGCTGGGGAGGTTATCTCTCTGGAAACACCATATATTTT	CASSWGGYLSGNTIYF
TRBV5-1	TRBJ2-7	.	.	TGCGCCAGCAGCTTGGAGGGGGGCCTTAGCTCCTACGAGCAGTACTTC	CASSLEGGLSSYEQYF
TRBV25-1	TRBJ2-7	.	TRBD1	TGTGCCAGCAGTTTCGGGACAGGGGCCGAGCAGTACTTC	CASSFGTGAEQYF
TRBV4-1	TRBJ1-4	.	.	TGCGCCAGCAGCCAAGTGGGGGGAGCTAATGAAAAACTGTTTTTT	CASSQVGGANEKLFF
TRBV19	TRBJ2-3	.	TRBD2	TGTGCCAGTAGTATCCGCCGGACTAGCGGGGCCACAGATACGCAGTATTTT	CASSIRRTSGATDTQYF
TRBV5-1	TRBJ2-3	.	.	TGCGCCAGCAGCTTGACACTGACTAGCACAGATACGCAGTATTTT	CASSLTLTSTDTQYF
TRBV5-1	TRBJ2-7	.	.	TGTGCCAGCAGCCGGGACGTGATCCCCTACGAGCAGTACTTC	CASSRDVIPYEQYF
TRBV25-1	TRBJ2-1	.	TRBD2	TGTGCCAGCAGTGGTCGACTAGCGGGAGGGGGTGAGCAGTTCTTC	CASSGRLAGGGEQFF
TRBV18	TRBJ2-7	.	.	TGTGCCAGCTCACCAGGGCAGTACTCCTACGAGCAGTACTTC	CASSPGQYSYEQYF
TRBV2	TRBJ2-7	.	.	TGTGCCAGCAGGCTCTTCGGCCTCCGCGAGCAGTACTTC	CASRLFGLREQYF
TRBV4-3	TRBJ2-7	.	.	TGCGCCAGCAGCCAAGATTGGGCCTCGACCTACGAGCAGTACTTC	CASSQDWASTYEQYF
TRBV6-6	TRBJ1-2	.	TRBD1	TGTGCCAGCAGTTACGTCGGAGGGGGCGCTGGCTATGGCTACACCTTC	CASSYVGGGAGYGYTF
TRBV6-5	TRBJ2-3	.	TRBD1	TGTTCCACAGGGGAGTTTTTCACAGATACGCAGTATTTT	CSTGEFFTDTQYF
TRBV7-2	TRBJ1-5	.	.	TGTGCCAGCAGCTTAGTGAACAGGGATCAGCCCCAGCATTTT	CASSLVNRDQPQHF
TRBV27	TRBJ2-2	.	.	TGTGCCAGCAGTTACAGGGCGGGCACCGGGGAGCTGTTTTTT	CASSYRAGTGELFF
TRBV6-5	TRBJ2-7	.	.	TGTGCCAGCAGTCCCTGGCACCTATCCTCCGAGCAGTACTTC	CASSPWHLSSEQYF